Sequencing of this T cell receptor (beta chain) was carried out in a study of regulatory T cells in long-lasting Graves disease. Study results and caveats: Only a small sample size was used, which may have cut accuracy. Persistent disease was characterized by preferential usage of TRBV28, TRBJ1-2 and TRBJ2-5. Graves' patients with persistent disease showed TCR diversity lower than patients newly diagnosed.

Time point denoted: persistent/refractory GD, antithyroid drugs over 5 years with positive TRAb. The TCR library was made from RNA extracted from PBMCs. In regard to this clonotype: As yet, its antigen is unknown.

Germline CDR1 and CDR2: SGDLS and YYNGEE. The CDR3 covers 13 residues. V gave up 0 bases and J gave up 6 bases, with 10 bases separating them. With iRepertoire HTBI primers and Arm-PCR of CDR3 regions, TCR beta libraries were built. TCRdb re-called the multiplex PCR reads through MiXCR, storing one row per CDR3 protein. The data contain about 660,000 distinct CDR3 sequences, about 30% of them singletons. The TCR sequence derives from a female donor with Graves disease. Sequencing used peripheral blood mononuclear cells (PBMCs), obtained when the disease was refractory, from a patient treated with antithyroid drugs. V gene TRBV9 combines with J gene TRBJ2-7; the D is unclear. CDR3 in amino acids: CASSVESRGEQYF. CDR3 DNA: TGTGCCAGCAGCGTAGAATCAAGAGGCGAGCAGTACTTC.